This T cell receptor (beta chain) was found in a study of cytomegalovirus exposure and HLA in healthy donors. Study-wide results and caveats: An Asian-associated ancestry cluster reportedly showed fewer N-insertions than the approximately 650-donor mean in a later analysis.

About this clone itself: The target antigen is unknown.

Researchers ran the PCR with 60 Vbeta and 13 Jbeta primers. Some clones are missing from TCRdb's copy, which holds only in-frame ones; the method was immunoSEQ multiplex PCR. The data hold approximately 140,000 clones, with roughly 82% observed a single time. The ends were cut back, 6 bases at V and 15 bases at J, with 15 bases in the middle. This CDR3 has 11 residues. Germline-derived CDR1 and CDR2 are MNHEY and SMNVEV (reference sequence). The sequencing sample was made of PBMCs. This receptor was taken from a boy aged 5 to 17 in good health and CMV-seronegative. The chain is built from TRBV27 and TRBJ2-1; the D gene is possibly TRBD2 (5 bases). CDR3 loop: CASRSPGVTFF. As DNA, the CDR3 is TGTGCCAGCAGAAGCCCCGGGGTTACGTTCTTC.